This T cell receptor beta chain is drawn from a study of T cells in Graves' hyperthyroidism and ophthalmopathy. Study-level background: The initial diagnosis was the point when peripheral blood was collected, ahead of any treatment.

Study findings and constraints: The majority of expanded thyroid clonotypes above 0.001 also appeared in blood.

Trimming cost V 5 bases and J 0 bases, with 20 bases left between them. The CDR3 runs to 19 residues. Germline CDR1 reads SEHNR; CDR2 reads FQNEAQ (reference sequence). Amplification of TCR beta CDR3 regions used RNA as the template. The primer set for the first-round RT-PCR of the TCR CDR3 was HTBI. TCRdb ran MiXCR on the multiplex PCR reads and lists one entry per CDR3 protein. The table includes 650,000 to 750,000 distinct CDR3 sequences, roughly 15% detected once. Stability of Graves' hyperthyroidism was defined as absent ophthalmopathy progression within 18 months. Subjects aged 18 to 65 presented with newly diagnosed hyperthyroidism of less than 2 months' duration. This clonotype was observed a few times. Its specificity is unknown.

Sequencing was done on a sample of blood. This clonotype was sampled from a woman aged 18-29 years with Graves' hyperthyroidism. The J gene is TRBJ2-6, the V gene TRBV7-9; tentatively, D is TRBD1 (6 bases). The CDR3 DNA sequence: TGTGCCAGCAGCCCAAAACCCACAGGGACCTTCTCTGGGGCCAACGTCCTGACTTTC. Protein: CASSPKPTGTFSGANVLTF.